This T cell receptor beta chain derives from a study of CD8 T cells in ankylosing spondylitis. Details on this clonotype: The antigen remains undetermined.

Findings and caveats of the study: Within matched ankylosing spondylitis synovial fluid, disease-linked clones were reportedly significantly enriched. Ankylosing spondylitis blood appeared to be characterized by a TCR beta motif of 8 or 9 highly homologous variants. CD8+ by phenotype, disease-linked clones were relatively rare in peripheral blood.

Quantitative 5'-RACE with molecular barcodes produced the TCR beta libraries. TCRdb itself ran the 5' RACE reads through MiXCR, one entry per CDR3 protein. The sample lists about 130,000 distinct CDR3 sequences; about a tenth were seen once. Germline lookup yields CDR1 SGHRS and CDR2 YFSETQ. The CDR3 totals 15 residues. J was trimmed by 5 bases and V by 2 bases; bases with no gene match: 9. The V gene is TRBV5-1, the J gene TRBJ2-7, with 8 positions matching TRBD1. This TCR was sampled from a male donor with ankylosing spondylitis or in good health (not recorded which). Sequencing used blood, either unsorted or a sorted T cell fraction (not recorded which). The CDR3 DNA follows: TGCGCCAGCAGCTTCGCCAGGGGGCGCGGGGACGAGCAGTACTTC. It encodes CASSFARGRGDEQYF.